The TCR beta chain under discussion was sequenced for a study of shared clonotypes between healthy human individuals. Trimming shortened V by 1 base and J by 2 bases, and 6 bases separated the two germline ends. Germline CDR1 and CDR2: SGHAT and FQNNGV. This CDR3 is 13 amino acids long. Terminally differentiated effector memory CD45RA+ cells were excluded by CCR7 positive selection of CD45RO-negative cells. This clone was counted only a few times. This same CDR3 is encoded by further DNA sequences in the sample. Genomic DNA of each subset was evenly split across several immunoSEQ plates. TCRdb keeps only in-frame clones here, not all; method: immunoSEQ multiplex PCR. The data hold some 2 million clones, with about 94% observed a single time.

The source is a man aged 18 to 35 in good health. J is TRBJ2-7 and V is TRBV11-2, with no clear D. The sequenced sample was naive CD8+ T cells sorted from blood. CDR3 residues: CASSLGLTYEQYF. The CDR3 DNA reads TGTGCCAGCAGCTTAGGGTTAACCTACGAGCAGTACTTC.